This T cell receptor (beta chain) came from a study of shared clonotypes between healthy human individuals. This table comes from immunoSEQ multiplex PCR, and its TCRdb copy is limited to in-frame clones, with some not included. The sample records 2 million to 2.5 million clones, roughly 95% being singletons. The V and J ends lost 2 bases and 0 bases, in that order; junction bases with no gene match: 15. The CDR3 loop spans 19 amino acids. The germline V gene encodes CDR1 GTSNPN and CDR2 SVGIG (reference sequence). Sequencing used naive CD4+ T cells sorted from blood. The subset: CD45RA+ positively selected. The source of this sequence is a man younger than 30 in good health. The chain recombines TRBV30 with TRBJ1-4, with TRBD1 matching 7 bases. This CDR3 reads CAWSPPLGQNYATNEKLFF. In nucleotides, the CDR3 is TGTGCCTGGAGTCCCCCTTTGGGACAGAATTATGCAACTAATGAAAAACTGTTTTTT.